This is a list of T cell receptor beta chains from one sample in a study of identical twins. One entry per CDR3 protein, called by TCRdb with MiXCR from the 5' RACE reads. The sample includes some 500,000 distinct CDR3 sequences, roughly 21% seen only once; the top ten take about 0.99%. This sample was shared with a second study, whose subject was T cells expressing NK-cell markers.

Specimen: CD4+ T cells sorted from blood. The receptors were gathered from a woman aged 18 to 35 in good health. Each CDR3 is given with its conserved first and last residue.

CDR3 length,V gene,CDR3 protein
12,TRBV3-1,CASSDTHYGYTF
14,TRBV5-1,CASSLSGLKMGYTF
16,TRBV29-1,CSVLDWTSGRVETQYF
14,TRBV20-1,CSAPGRVGSNTQYF
13,TRBV6-1,CASSRGLANVLTF
13,TRBV20-1,CSATDRLGETQYF
16,TRBV5-5,CASGHGLAGAYYEQYF
14,TRBV20-1,CSALSGRSTDTQYF
15,TRBV7-2,CASSTRQGAPYEQYF
14,TRBV20-1,CSASGRAGVYGYTF
14,TRBV12-3/TRBV12-4,CASSPGQGNYGYTF
13,TRBV20-1,CSAGQTGQETQYF
17,TRBV20-1,CSARTSGRARLSDTQYF
14,TRBV3-1,CASSQARVVETQYF
15,TRBV3-1,CASSHRQGQGYGYTF
16,TRBV6-5,CASSSGRRGLLTEAFF
14,TRBV5-1,CASRQTGSNYGYTF
13,TRBV7-2,CASTPRVTDTQYF
13,TRBV5-1,CASSSEVYTEAFF
16,TRBV5-1,CASSLGTAFYTDTQYF
16,TRBV5-8,CASSLAGAGGPVEQFF
14,TRBV5-1,CASSLVSGEETQYF
13,TRBV20-1,CSALGAGTYEQYF
14,TRBV20-1,CSAVGGSRGYEQYF
12,TRBV20-1,CSARDSGRAEYF
15,TRBV15,CATSSAGRLELKQFF
16,TRBV5-6,CASNEGLGHRIWGYTF
17,TRBV3-1,CASSQGIGTSGRYEQFF
17,TRBV5-6,CASSVRQRISPNTEAFF
12,TRBV20-1,CSARKTSVEQFF
17,TRBV18,CASSPRRGVGTADTQYF
13,TRBV5-1,CASSFGRGYEQYF
13,TRBV7-2,CASSRHSNQPQHF
12,TRBV12-3/TRBV12-4,CASSSSADTQYF
15,TRBV6-1,CASTPTGRDGQPQHF
12,TRBV10-3,CAIKGDTDTQYF
14,TRBV7-2,CASSPGGQIYEQYF
15,TRBV20-1,CSARVPASSYNEQFF
16,TRBV10-3,CAISRSVLAPDNEQFF
14,TRBV12-3/TRBV12-4,CASSLLLRSYGYTF
14,TRBV6-4,CASSPSGGYTEAFF
15,TRBV29-1,CSVERPAPNTGELFF
18,TRBV6-2/TRBV6-3,CASSSILSGLSSYNEQFF
16,TRBV27,CASSTLSGSPYNEQSF
13,TRBV20-1,CSARIRGEDGYTF
14,TRBV20-1,CSADRAGERREQYF
16,TRBV11-2,CASSRRGRDSFYEQYF
15,TRBV5-6,CASSFPSGGADTQYF
16,TRBV11-2,CASSLPQGSRTGELFF
13,TRBV10-3,CAIRPVWGYGYTF
13,TRBV5-1,CASSKQENTEAFF
15,TRBV20-1,CSALRLAGGSNEQFF
15,TRBV7-9,CASSPKDSMNTEAFF
12,TRBV3-1,CASRGTWNEQFF
12,TRBV6-6,CASSSQGAGYTF
20,TRBV11-2,CASSLVRVSASGGPPDTQYF
13,TRBV20-1,CSARTVANQPQHF
16,TRBV27,CASSLSFGRARETQYF
14,TRBV7-9,CASSLLGLGTEAFF
14,TRBV20-1,CSARLAGGPHTQYF